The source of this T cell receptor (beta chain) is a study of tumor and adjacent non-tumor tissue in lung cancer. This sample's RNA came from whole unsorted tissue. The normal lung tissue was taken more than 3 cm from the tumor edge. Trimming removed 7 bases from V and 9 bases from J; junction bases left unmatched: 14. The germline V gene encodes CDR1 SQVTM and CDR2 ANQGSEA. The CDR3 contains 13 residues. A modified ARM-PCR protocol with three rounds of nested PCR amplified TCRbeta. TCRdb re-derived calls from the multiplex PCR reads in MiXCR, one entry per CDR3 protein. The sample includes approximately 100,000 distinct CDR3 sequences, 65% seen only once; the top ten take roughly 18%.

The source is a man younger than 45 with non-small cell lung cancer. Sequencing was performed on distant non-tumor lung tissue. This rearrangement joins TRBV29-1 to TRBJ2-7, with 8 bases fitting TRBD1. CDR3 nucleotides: TGCAGCGCCCCGGGACAGGAGGCCAACGTGCAGTACTTC. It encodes CSAPGQEANVQYF.